The 32 T cell receptor beta chains below all came from one sample that was sequenced in a study of molecular identifiers for immune sequencing clone quantification. TCRdb called the PCR reads again in MiXCR, with one record for every CDR3 protein. Among approximately 680,000 distinct CDR3 sequences listed, about 25% were seen once. Sequencing was carried out using naive CD8+ T cells from blood, with Jurkat cell RNA spiked in. Noted subset: FACS-sorted CD8+CD4-CCR7+CD45RA+ naive T cells. These receptors were collected from a human donor in good health. Some libraries in this study had Jurkat cell RNA spiked in.

A remark on this clonotype: This may be a read error, as it is one base from a much larger clone. The CDR3 spells CASRIQGERETQHF. As DNA, the CDR3 is TGTGCCAGCAGAATACAGGGTGAACGAGAGACCCAGCACTTC. The chain uses TRBV7-9 and TRBJ2-5, with a possible D match to TRBD1 (6 bases). The CDR3 has 14 residues. Germline V gene sequence: CDR1 SEHNR, CDR2 FQNEAQ (reference sequence).

On this clonotype: It may be a read error: a sequence one base away is much more abundant. Here the CDR3 omits its conserved ending phenylalanine or tryptophan, so a read error is the likely source. The genes are TRBV4-3 and TRBJ1-1, with D maybe TRBD1 (5 bases). The germline V gene has CDR1 LGHNA and CDR2 YSLEER. Deletions cut 4 bases from V and 3 bases from J, with 15 bases between. The CDR3 has 15 amino acids. Here the CDR3 reads CASSPGSGGYTEAFL. CDR3 in DNA: TGCGCCAGCAGCCCGGGCTCCGGGGGGTACACTGAAGCTTTCCTT.

This clonotype has a count of ten or more. The gene calls are TRBV2 and TRBJ1-2; D is unclear. CDR3 length equals 14 residues. Germline-derived CDR1 and CDR2 are SNHLY and FYNNEI. V was clipped by 6 bases and J by 1 base, with 12 bases between them. The CDR3 nucleotides read TGTGCCAGCAGGCTGTTTGGCAGTAACTATGGCTACACCTTC. It codes for CASRLFGSNYGYTF.

The rearrangement uses TRBV20-1 and TRBJ2-5, with 8 bases lining up with TRBD1. The junction had 7 bases not matched to a gene; V was cut back by 3 bases and J by 4 bases. The CDR3 loop spans 14 amino acids. Germline values: CDR1 DFQATT, CDR2 SNEGSKA (reference sequence). The CDR3 protein is CSASAGQGVETQYF. DNA of the CDR3: TGCAGTGCTAGTGCCGGACAGGGCGTAGAGACCCAGTACTTC.

This chain links TRBV5-1 with TRBJ2-7; 8 bases line up with TRBD1. There are 16 residues in the CDR3. Germline V CDR1 and CDR2: SGHRS, YFSETQ. The trim removed 5 bases at V and 5 bases at J, leaving 15 bases unmatched. For the CDR3, the DNA is TGCGCCAGCAGACCGGAGCAGGGGGCAGGGGCCCACGAGCAGTACTTC. This codes for CASRPEQGAGAHEQYF.

This clonotype was seen many times. This chain uses TRBV7-9 with TRBJ1-1; D remains unclear. V was clipped by 4 bases and J by 3 bases, with 6 bases between them. CDR1 is SEHNR, CDR2 FQNEAQ, per germline (reference sequence). This CDR3 region has 12 residues. The CDR3: CASSSDYTEAFF. DNA of the CDR3: TGTGCCAGCAGCTCCGATTACACTGAAGCTTTCTTT.

This clonotype was observed at least ten times. The chain is built from TRBV18 and TRBJ2-3, with TRBD2 identical over 10 bases. V was clipped by 3 bases and J by 3 bases; unmatched bases: 12. The CDR3 is made up of 18 amino acids. The germline V gene encodes CDR1 KGHSH and CDR2 LQKENI. CDR3 sequence reads: CASSPLRSGGAGTDTQYF. The CDR3 region has the DNA TGTGCCAGCTCACCCCTGCGGAGCGGGGGGGCCGGGACAGATACGCAGTATTTT.

This clonotype was counted ten times or more. The chain's CDR3 is CASSEAAGSYEQYF. CDR3 sequence (DNA): TGTGCCAGCAGTGAAGCGGCAGGGTCCTACGAGCAGTACTTC. The rearrangement uses TRBV6-1 and TRBJ2-7, with D possibly TRBD1 on 5 matching bases. Trimming took 0 bases from V and 1 from J, leaving 7 bases between them. Germline CDR1 and CDR2: MNHNS and SASEGT. This CDR3 region has 14 residues.

Turning to this clonotype: A much larger clone sits a single nucleotide away, making a read error possible. The chain employs TRBV6-5 and TRBJ2-5; D is possibly TRBD1 (6 bases). This CDR3 has 14 residues. From germline, CDR1 is MNHEY and CDR2 SVGAGI. V shed 6 bases and J shed 4 bases, with 15 bases lying between them. CDR3 in amino acids: CASSENTGRETQYF. The CDR3 DNA reads TGTGCCAGCAGCGAAAATACAGGGAGAGAGACCCAGTACTTC.

V and J are TRBV5-8 and TRBJ1-5; perhaps TRBD1 as D (5 bases). Trimming pared 4 bases from V and 4 bases from J, leaving 15 bases between. In germline, CDR1 is SGHTS, CDR2 YDEGEE. This CDR3 spans 15 amino acids. As DNA, the CDR3 is TGTGCCAGCAGCGTGACTCCCCGGGGGAATCAGCCCCAGCATTTT. Amino acid sequence: CASSVTPRGNQPQHF.

This clonotype was observed at least ten times. The rearrangement links TRBV4-1 to TRBJ2-7; 9 bases agree with TRBD1. The germline CDR1 and CDR2 sequences are MGHRA and YSYEKL. J was trimmed by 5 bases and V by 3 bases; bases with no gene match: 5. CDR3 length: 14 amino acids. CDR3 sequence (DNA): TGCGCCAGCAGCCACCCGAGGACAGGGGACGAGCAGTACTTC. Translated: CASSHPRTGDEQYF.

This clonotype was counted many times. This chain uses TRBV2 with TRBJ2-5; D remains ambiguous. Trimming cost V 0 bases and J 5 bases, with 10 bases left between them. This CDR3 is 14 amino acids long. CDR1 is SNHLY, CDR2 FYNNEI, per germline. Here the CDR3 reads CASSEAGLGETQYF. The CDR3 nucleotides are TGTGCCAGCAGTGAAGCAGGGCTCGGGGAGACCCAGTACTTC.

Many counts were recorded for this clonotype. J is TRBJ1-4 and V is TRBV3-1; no clear D gene. The CDR3 has 16 amino acids. CDR1 is LGHDT and CDR2 is YNNKEL in the germline V gene (reference sequence). The germline V and J ends were trimmed by 0 bases and 5 bases, with 13 bases remaining between them. In DNA form, the CDR3 reads TGTGCCAGCAGCCAAGATCTTGGGGAGGCGAATGAAAAACTGTTTTTT. It encodes CASSQDLGEANEKLFF.

This clonotype showed up many times. CDR3 DNA: TGTGCCATCAGTGAGTCGATTAGGAGGACCGATAGCTCCTACGAGCAGTACTTC. Its protein product is CAISESIRRTDSSYEQYF. The J gene is TRBJ2-7, the V gene TRBV10-3; D is perhaps TRBD2 (5 bases). Germline V lookup: CDR1 ENHRY, CDR2 SYGVKD. The V end lost 0 bases, the J end lost 0 bases, and 18 bases lay between the germline ends. The CDR3 has 18 amino acids.

V and J are TRBV7-2 and TRBJ1-1; D ambiguous. V lost 7 bases to trimming and J lost 3 bases, with 12 bases between them. This CDR3 spans 13 amino acids. The germline gives CDR1 SGHTA, CDR2 FQGNSA. DNA for the CDR3: TGTGCCAGCACCCCGCAGGTGGACACTGAAGCTTTCTTT. Translation: CASTPQVDTEAFF.

This clonotype was seen a handful of times. The J gene is TRBJ2-4, the V gene TRBV19, with 10 bases identical to TRBD2. The germline CDR1 and CDR2 sequences are LNHDA and SQIVND (reference sequence). This CDR3 has 15 residues. V lost 6 bases, J lost 4 bases, and 6 bases stayed unmatched. The CDR3 reads CASRDLAGDKNIQYF. In nucleotides, the CDR3 is TGTGCCAGTAGGGACCTAGCGGGGGATAAAAACATTCAGTACTTC. Based on the CDR3 plus reference TRBV19 and TRBJ2-4, the full variable domain is DGGITQSPKYLFRKEGQNVTLSCEQNLNHDAMYWYRQDPGQGLRLIYYSQIVNDFQKGDIAEGYSVSREKKESFPLTVTSAQKNPTAFYLCASRDLAGDKNIQYFGAGTRLSVL.

This clonotype was observed a handful of times. The chain employs TRBV7-2 and TRBJ1-6, with no clear D. The CDR3 loop spans 19 amino acids. V shed 1 base and J shed 1 base, with 17 bases lying between them. The V gene's germline CDR1 is SGHTA and CDR2 FQGNSA. The CDR3 region has the DNA TGTGCCAGCAGCTTAGTTTTAGGACGGTTAGGGTCCTATAATTCACCCCTCCACTTT. Its protein is CASSLVLGRLGSYNSPLHF.

This clonotype has more than one count but fewer than ten. The chain employs TRBV7-8 and TRBJ2-1; TRBD1 matches 7 bases. This CDR3 is 15 amino acids long. Per germline, CDR1 SGHVS and CDR2 FQNEAQ. The V and J ends lost 5 bases and 2 bases, in that order; junction bases with no gene match: 6. DNA of the CDR3: TGTGCCAGCAGCCTACAGGGGAGCGCCTACAATGAGCAGTTCTTC. Translation: CASSLQGSAYNEQFF.

As to this clonotype: A read error may explain this, as a much larger clone is one base away. This chain connects TRBV28 to TRBJ1-1, with no clear D. CDR1 is MDHEN and CDR2 is SYDVKM in the germline V gene. The length of the CDR3 is 14 residues. The CDR3 here is CASSLTQRTTEALF. Here the CDR3 DNA reads TGTGCCAGCAGTTTAACACAGCGTACGACTGAAGCTCTCTTT.

In this sample, this clonotype turned up a few times. This may arise from a read error, as a much more abundant clone is one base away. The rearrangement uses TRBV12-3 or TRBV12-4 and TRBJ2-3; TRBD2 matches at 7 bases. The CDR3 totals 16 residues. V shed 3 bases and J 4 bases; nucleotides not matched to a gene: 10. CDR3 DNA: TGTGCCAGCAGTTTCGGTCTAGCGGCTAGCGCAGATACGCAGTATTTT. The encoded protein is CASSFGLAASADTQYF.

The chain uses TRBV9 and TRBJ2-3, with D perhaps TRBD1 (6 bases). V lost 3 bases and J 6 bases, leaving 11 bases between the germline ends. The length of the CDR3 is 13 residues. From germline, CDR1 is SGDLS and CDR2 YYNGEE. CDR3 sequence: CASSEQGFDTQYF. The CDR3 DNA sequence: TGTGCCAGCAGCGAACAGGGCTTTGATACGCAGTATTTT.

This clonotype was counted a few times. This chain joins TRBV9 and TRBJ2-3; the D is unclear. Germline lookup yields CDR1 SGDLS and CDR2 YYNGEE. This CDR3 has 13 amino acids. V was shortened by 4 bases and J by 3 bases, with 9 bases between the two germline ends. DNA of the CDR3: TGTGCCAGCAGCACCTTGCAAACAGATACGCAGTATTTT. This encodes CASSTLQTDTQYF.

This clonotype was counted many times. The V and J genes are TRBV10-3 and TRBJ2-7, with no clear D. CDR3 size: 15 residues. V was pared by 0 bases and J by 0 bases, with 9 bases between. The germline V gene has CDR1 ENHRY and CDR2 SYGVKD. CDR3 sequence reads: CAISESIGSSYEQYF. The CDR3 DNA follows: TGTGCCATCAGTGAGTCGATCGGATCCTCCTACGAGCAGTACTTC.

In regard to this clonotype: This may stem from a read error, because a much larger clone lies one nucleotide away. The rearrangement uses TRBV4-1 and TRBJ2-3, with 7 bases matching TRBD2. Per germline, CDR1 MGHRA and CDR2 YSYEKL. This CDR3 region has 17 residues. V lost 1 base and J lost 5; bases outside the gene matches: 12. The CDR3 loop is CASSQGGRASGRDTQYF. As DNA, the CDR3 is TGCGCCAGCAGCCAAGGCGGAAGGGCTAGCGGTAGAGATACGCAGTATTTT.

This clonotype was counted many times. This chain uses TRBV5-1 with TRBJ2-7, with D tentatively TRBD1 (6 bases). V lost 4 bases, J lost 2 bases, and 22 bases lay in between. The length of the CDR3 is 17 residues. Germline V lookup: CDR1 SGHRS, CDR2 YFSETQ. CDR3 sequence (DNA): TGCGCCAGCAGCCCATTCCCGGGACACCAAATAGCCTACGAGCAGTACTTC. Translated: CASSPFPGHQIAYEQYF.

The sample holds a few counts of this clonotype. V and J are TRBV11-2 and TRBJ1-3; no clear D. Germline-derived CDR1 and CDR2 are SGHAT and FQNNGV. The CDR3 is 15 residues long. V lost 1 base, J lost 1 base, and 8 bases lay in between. The CDR3 nucleotides are TGTGCCAGCAGCTTAGCCGGGGAGTCTGGAAACACCATATATTTT. It specifies CASSLAGESGNTIYF.

In this sample, this clonotype turned up once. Given a much more abundant clone one base away, this may be a read error. The chain combines TRBV7-2 with TRBJ1-2, with 9 bases identical to TRBD1. CDR1 SGHTA and CDR2 FQGNSA come from the germline V gene. This CDR3 is 14 amino acids long. The CDR3 sequence is CASSTTGGDYGYPF. CDR3 nucleotide sequence: TGTGCCAGCAGCACGACAGGGGGAGACTATGGCTACCCCTTC.

The table lists this clonotype with many counts. The genes are TRBV6-5 and TRBJ2-3; 9 nucleotides line up with TRBD2. CDR1 and CDR2 from the germline V gene are MNHEY and SVGAGI. CDR3 length: 17 amino acids. With V trimmed by 0 bases and J by 4 bases, 8 bases remained unmatched. The CDR3 loop reads CASSYSDLAGSADTQYF. The CDR3 region has the DNA TGTGCCAGCAGTTACTCCGACCTAGCGGGAAGCGCAGATACGCAGTATTTT.

The chain is built from TRBV11-2 and TRBJ2-7; 10 nucleotides align to TRBD1. Per the germline V gene, CDR1 is SGHAT and CDR2 is FQNNGV. This CDR3 is 16 amino acids long. V trimming: 1 base; J trimming: 3 bases; junction bases outside the gene matches: 6. The CDR3 loop reads CASSLADRGDFYEQYF. The DNA of the CDR3 is TGTGCCAGCAGCTTAGCGGACAGGGGGGATTTCTACGAGCAGTACTTC.

This clonotype was observed many times. V gene TRBV6-5 combines with J gene TRBJ2-3; D uncertain. The germline gives CDR1 MNHEY, CDR2 SVGAGI. The germline V and J ends were trimmed by 10 bases and 4 bases, with 18 bases remaining between them. The CDR3 sequence is 14 residues long. CDR3 DNA sequence: TGTGCCACTTCTTTGGTGGGGTCCCCAGATACGCAGTATTTT. It specifies CATSLVGSPDTQYF.

The sample holds many counts of this clonotype. The chain has TRBV12-3 or TRBV12-4 and TRBJ1-1; TRBD1 is a possible D gene (6 bases). Trimming removed 6 bases from V and 8 bases from J, with 16 bases in between. The CDR3 is made up of 13 amino acids. The CDR3 sequence: CASRPPGHQEAFF. CDR3 coding DNA: TGTGCCAGCAGACCACCGGGACACCAAGAAGCTTTCTTT.

This clonotype was detected only a few times. The V gene is TRBV6-1, the J gene TRBJ1-5, with TRBD1 matching over 9 bases. The ends lost 1 base at V and 5 bases at J; junction bases unmatched: 6. Germline CDR1 MNHNS, CDR2 SASEGT. The CDR3 runs to 16 residues. CDR3 DNA: TGTGCCAGCAGTGAAGGCTGGACAGGGGAAGATCAGCCCCAGCATTTT. Its translation: CASSEGWTGEDQPQHF.